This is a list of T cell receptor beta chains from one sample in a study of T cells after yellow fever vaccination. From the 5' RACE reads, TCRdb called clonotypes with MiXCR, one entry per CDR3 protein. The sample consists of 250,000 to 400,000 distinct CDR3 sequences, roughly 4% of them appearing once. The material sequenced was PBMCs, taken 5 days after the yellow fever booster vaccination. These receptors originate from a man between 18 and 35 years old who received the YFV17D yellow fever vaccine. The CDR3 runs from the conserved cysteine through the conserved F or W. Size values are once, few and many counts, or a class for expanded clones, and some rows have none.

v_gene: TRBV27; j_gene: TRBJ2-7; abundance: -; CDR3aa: CASSYITYEQYF
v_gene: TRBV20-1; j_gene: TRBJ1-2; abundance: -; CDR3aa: CSAKGLYRREDIVYGYTF
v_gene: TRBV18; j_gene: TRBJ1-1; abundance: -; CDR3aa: CASSPSSTEAFF
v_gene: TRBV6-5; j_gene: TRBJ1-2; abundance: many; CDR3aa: CASSYFGGDYGYTF
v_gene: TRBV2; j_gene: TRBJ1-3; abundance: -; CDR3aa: CASSGAYSGNTIYF
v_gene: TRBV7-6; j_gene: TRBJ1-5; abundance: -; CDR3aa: CASSLTGTGGSPQHF
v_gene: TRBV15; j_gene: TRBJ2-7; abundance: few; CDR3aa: CATSRDSGGAITYEQYF
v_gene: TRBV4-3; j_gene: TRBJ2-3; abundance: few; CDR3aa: CASSRGSSTDTQYF
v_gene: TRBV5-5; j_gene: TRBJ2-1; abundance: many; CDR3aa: CASSIWDIRDEQFF
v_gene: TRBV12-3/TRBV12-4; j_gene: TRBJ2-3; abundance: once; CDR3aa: CASTRRGMSYTQYF
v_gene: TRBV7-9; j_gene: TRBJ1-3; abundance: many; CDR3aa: CASSFRSPISGNTIYF
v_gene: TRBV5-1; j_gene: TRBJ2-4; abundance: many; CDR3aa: CASRHETLQYF
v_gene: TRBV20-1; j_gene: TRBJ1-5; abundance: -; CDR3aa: CSARFGAHSNQPQHF
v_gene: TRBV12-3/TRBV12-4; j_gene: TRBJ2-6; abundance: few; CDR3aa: CASSLRTVGSGANVLTF
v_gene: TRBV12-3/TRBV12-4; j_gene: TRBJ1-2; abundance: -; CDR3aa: CASSLAWGANYGYTF
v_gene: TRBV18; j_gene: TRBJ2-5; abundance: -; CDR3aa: CASSYGGEGETQYF
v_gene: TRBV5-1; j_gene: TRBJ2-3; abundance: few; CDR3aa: CASSLEGASGGAADTQYF
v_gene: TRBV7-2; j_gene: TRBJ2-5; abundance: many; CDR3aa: CASSTNRGPEETQYF
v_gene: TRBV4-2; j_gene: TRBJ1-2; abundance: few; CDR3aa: CASSHLQGSSYGYTF
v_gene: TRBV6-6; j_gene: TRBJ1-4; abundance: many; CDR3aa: CASDPRQGSNEKLFF
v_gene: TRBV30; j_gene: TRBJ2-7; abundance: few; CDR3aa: CAWSVFHEQYF
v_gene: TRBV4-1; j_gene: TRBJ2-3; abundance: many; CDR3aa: CASSQGGQGSTDTQYF
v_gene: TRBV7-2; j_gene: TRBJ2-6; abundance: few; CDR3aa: CASSPGQVFSGANVLTF
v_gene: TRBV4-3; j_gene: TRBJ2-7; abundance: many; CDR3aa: CASSQVGEAEQYF
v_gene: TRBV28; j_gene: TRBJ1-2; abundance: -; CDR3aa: CASSLGTAYYYGYTF
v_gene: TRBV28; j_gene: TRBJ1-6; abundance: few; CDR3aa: CASRSTGSSYNSPLHF
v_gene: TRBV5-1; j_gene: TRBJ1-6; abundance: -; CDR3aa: CASSADGYSPLHF
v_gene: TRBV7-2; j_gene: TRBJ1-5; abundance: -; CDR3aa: CASSPAGQPQHF
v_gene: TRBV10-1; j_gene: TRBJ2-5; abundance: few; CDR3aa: CASSEQYQETQYF
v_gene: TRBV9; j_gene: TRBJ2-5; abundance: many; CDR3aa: CASSDTGETQYF
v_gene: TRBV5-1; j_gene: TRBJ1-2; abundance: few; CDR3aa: CASSPSGTEKSRNGYTF
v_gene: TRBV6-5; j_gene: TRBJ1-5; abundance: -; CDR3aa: CASSYKREEWPQHF
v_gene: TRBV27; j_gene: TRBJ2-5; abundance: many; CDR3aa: CASRGETQYF
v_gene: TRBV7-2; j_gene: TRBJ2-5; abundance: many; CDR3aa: CASSLANQETQYF
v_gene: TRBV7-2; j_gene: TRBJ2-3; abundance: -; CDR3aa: CASSLTSGRPDTQYF
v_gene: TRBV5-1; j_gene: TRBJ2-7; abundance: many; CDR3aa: CASSRDSPYEQYF
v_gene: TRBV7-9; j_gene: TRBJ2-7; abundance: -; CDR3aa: CASSPPGLAYEQYF
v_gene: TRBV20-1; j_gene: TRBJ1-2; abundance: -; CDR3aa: CSAGDRGHGYTF
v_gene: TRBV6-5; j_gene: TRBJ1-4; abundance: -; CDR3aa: CASSYSGSTNEKLFF
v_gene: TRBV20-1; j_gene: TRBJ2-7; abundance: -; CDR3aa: CSARPGQVLYEQYF
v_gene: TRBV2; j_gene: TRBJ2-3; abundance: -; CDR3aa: CASRFPGQGLRDTQYF
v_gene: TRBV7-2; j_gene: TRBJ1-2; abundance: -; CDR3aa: CASSLEGQVGYTF
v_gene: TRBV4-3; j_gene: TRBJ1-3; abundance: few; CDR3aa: CASSRTSSGNTIYF
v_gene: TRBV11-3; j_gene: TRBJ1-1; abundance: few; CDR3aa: CATPGGKDTEAFF
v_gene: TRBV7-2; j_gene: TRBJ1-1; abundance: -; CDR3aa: CASSFGADTEAFF
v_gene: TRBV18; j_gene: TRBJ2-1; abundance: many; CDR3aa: CASSPRSGWEGNEQFF
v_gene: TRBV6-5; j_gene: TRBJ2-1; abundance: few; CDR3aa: CASKAGVYNEQFF
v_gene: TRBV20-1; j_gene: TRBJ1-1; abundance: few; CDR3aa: CSALLGGGERAFF
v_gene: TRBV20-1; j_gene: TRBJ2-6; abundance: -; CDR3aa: CSARDMGGPPSGANVLTF
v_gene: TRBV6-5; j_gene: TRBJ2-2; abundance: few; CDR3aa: CASSLGTNQAGELFF
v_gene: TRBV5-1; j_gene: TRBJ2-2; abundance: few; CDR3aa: CASSPGQPNTGELFF